This T cell receptor (beta chain) stems from a study of cytomegalovirus exposure and HLA in healthy donors. Findings and limits, study-wide: In a later analysis, V- and J-gene trimming of beta chains associated with a DCLRE1C missense variant, replicated independently. For presence/absence analyses, sequencing depth was assumed to be roughly uniform across donors. Indistinguishable V segments, including TRBV6-2 and TRBV6-3, were excluded.

Primers for the PCR totalled 60 Vbeta and 13 Jbeta. Libraries were prepared by immunoSEQ multiplex PCR; TCRdb keeps only in-frame clonotypes and omits some of them. Here the sample spans fewer than 250,000 clones, roughly 80% being singletons. Concerning this clone: The antigen is not known.

Germline V CDR1 and CDR2: SGDLS, YYNGEE. J gave up 1 base and V 4 bases, and 5 bases lay outside the gene matches. This CDR3 contains 16 residues. The chain combines TRBV9 with TRBJ2-2; 9 bases are shared with TRBD2. The sample taken for sequencing was PBMCs. The sequence was obtained from a male donor in good health and CMV-seropositive. The CDR3 here is CASSPGLAENTGELFF. The CDR3 region has the DNA TGTGCCAGCAGCCCGGGACTAGCAGAGAACACCGGGGAGCTGTTTTTT.